A selection of T cell receptor beta chains follows, all from one sample in a study of cytomegalovirus exposure and HLA in healthy donors. Clones were read by immunoSEQ multiplex PCR, and TCRdb kept only the in-frame ones, dropping some. This sample yields 150,000 to 250,000 clones, of which roughly four fifths are seen a single time; roughly 0.095% belongs to the top ten. Sequencing was performed on PBMCs. These receptors were taken from a boy aged 2 to 9 in good health and CMV-seronegative. Both conserved end residues are part of each CDR3. Each record gives: V gene, J gene, D gene, clone size, CDR3 DNA, CDR3 protein. The D gene is left open where the match is weak. Clone size is shown for a subset of rows, as once, few, many or a class of expanded clone.

TRBV12-5	TRBJ2-2	TRBD2	NA	TGTGCTAGTGGTTTGTTTAGCGGGGGCCCCACCGGGGAGCTGTTTTTT	CASGLFSGGPTGELFF
TRBV5-1	TRBJ1-1	TRBD1	NA	TGCGCCAGCAGCTTGGGAGTGACAGGGGGCACTGAAGCTTTCTTT	CASSLGVTGGTEAFF
TRBV18	TRBJ1-3	NA	NA	TGTGCCAGCTCACCTACACAGGGATCTGGAAACACCATATATTTT	CASSPTQGSGNTIYF
TRBV6-1	TRBJ2-3	NA	NA	TGTGCCAGCAGGGAGGGATTGAGTAGCACAGATACGCAGTATTTT	CASREGLSSTDTQYF
TRBV11-2	TRBJ2-1	NA	NA	TGTGCCAGCAGCCGGGGAGGCGGGCGTGAGCAGTTCTTC	CASSRGGGREQFF
TRBV15	TRBJ1-2	TRBD1	NA	TGTGCCACCAGCAGGGGGGGGACAGGGGCTAACTATGGCTACACCTTC	CATSRGGTGANYGYTF
TRBV7-2	TRBJ2-7	TRBD1	NA	TGTGCCGGGGGACAGGGGTGGGGCGAGCAGTACTTC	CAGGQGWGEQYF
TRBV2	TRBJ2-3	TRBD2	NA	TGTGCCAGCAGTGAAGCGCTTAGGACTAGCGGGGGGGGCACAGATACGCAGTATTTT	CASSEALRTSGGGTDTQYF
TRBV6-6	TRBJ2-7	NA	NA	TGTGCCAGCAGTTACTATCAGGGGTCCTACTCCTACGAGCAGTACTTC	CASSYYQGSYSYEQYF
TRBV10-3	TRBJ1-6	TRBD1	NA	TGTGCCATCAGTGAGTACAGGGGGGAGAATTCACCCCTCCACTTT	CAISEYRGENSPLHF
TRBV9	TRBJ2-3	TRBD2	NA	TGTGCCAGCAGCCCCCAAGGACTAGCTTACACAGATACGCAGTATTTT	CASSPQGLAYTDTQYF
TRBV6-5	TRBJ1-3	NA	NA	TGTGCCAGCAGTTACTCGGGGCCTGGTGGGAACACCATATATTTT	CASSYSGPGGNTIYF
TRBV30	TRBJ2-7	NA	NA	TGTGCCTGGAGTGTACGGGGGACCTCCTACGAGCAGTACTTC	CAWSVRGTSYEQYF
TRBV25-1	TRBJ1-1	NA	NA	TGTGCCAGCAGCTCACAGGCTGACACTGAAGCTTTCTTT	CASSSQADTEAFF
TRBV6-6	TRBJ1-1	TRBD1	NA	TGTGCCGCAACCGGGACAGTGACTTGGGAAGCTTTCTTT	CAATGTVTWEAFF
TRBV4-3	TRBJ1-2	NA	NA	TGCGCCAGCAGCCAAGATCCCGGGGGGGACTATGGCTACACCTTC	CASSQDPGGDYGYTF
TRBV2	TRBJ2-4	NA	NA	TGTGCCAGCAGTGAGAGGGGGGGCAAAAACATTCAGTACTTC	CASSERGGKNIQYF
TRBV5-1	TRBJ2-7	TRBD2	NA	TGCGCCAGCGGGACTAGCGCGGAGGCCTACGAGCAGTACTTC	CASGTSAEAYEQYF
TRBV5-4	TRBJ1-2	NA	few	TGTGCCAGCAGCGTAGGGAGAGAAGGCTACACCTTC	CASSVGREGYTF
TRBV29-1	TRBJ1-1	NA	NA	TGCAGCGTTGACAGGGTTTTGAGGGCTTTCTTT	CSVDRVLRAFF
TRBV4-1	TRBJ2-2	TRBD2	NA	TGCGCCAGCAGCCACGGACTAGCGGGGGGGTGGTCCGGGGAGCTGTTTTTT	CASSHGLAGGWSGELFF
TRBV7-9	TRBJ2-1	TRBD2	NA	TGTGCCAGCAGCTTACCCGGGGAGGGTAACTATGAGCAGTTCTTC	CASSLPGEGNYEQFF
TRBV6-1	TRBJ2-7	NA	NA	TGTGCCAGCAGTGAAGCGGCGGGGCAGTTCCTATACGAGCAGTACTTC	CASSEAAGQFLYEQYF
TRBV6-1	TRBJ2-3	TRBD1	NA	TGTGCCAGCAGGCAACAGGGGGGCGCAGATACGCAGTATTTT	CASRQQGGADTQYF
TRBV19	TRBJ1-5	TRBD1	NA	TGTGCCAGTAGTATAACAGGGGGCTATCAGCCCCAGCATTTT	CASSITGGYQPQHF
TRBV6-5	TRBJ2-7	TRBD2	NA	TGTGCCAGCAGCTCTAGCGGTACCTACGAGCAGTACTTC	CASSSSGTYEQYF
TRBV5-1	TRBJ2-3	NA	NA	TGCGCCAGCAGCTTTGGCAGGCGGGGCCACTACCGGGATACGCAGTATTTT	CASSFGRRGHYRDTQYF
TRBV6-5	TRBJ1-2	TRBD1	NA	TGTGCCAGCAGTTACACAGGGACAGGGTCCTATGGCTACACCTTC	CASSYTGTGSYGYTF
TRBV5-1	TRBJ2-5	TRBD2	NA	TGCGCCAGCAGCTTGACTAGCGGGGGGGCACAGGAGACCCAGTACTTC	CASSLTSGGAQETQYF
TRBV15	TRBJ2-7	NA	NA	TGTGCCACCAGCAGGACAACCAGGGGCTTTAGCTCCTACGAGCAGTACTTC	CATSRTTRGFSSYEQYF
TRBV30	TRBJ1-1	NA	few	TGTGCCTGGAGTGCGGCGGCGGGCACTGAAGCTTTCTTT	CAWSAAAGTEAFF
TRBV7-2	TRBJ2-7	NA	NA	TGTGCCAGCAGCTCACAAGTATACGAGCAGTACTTC	CASSSQVYEQYF
TRBV5-1	TRBJ2-7	NA	NA	TGCGCCAGCAGCTCCGGGACTTCCCTCACCTACGAGCAGTACTTC	CASSSGTSLTYEQYF
TRBV18	TRBJ2-7	NA	once	TGTGCCAGCTCAACCTCAGGGACTGGGTACGAGCAGTACTTC	CASSTSGTGYEQYF
TRBV7-2	TRBJ2-7	NA	NA	TGTGCCAGCAGCTTAGCAGCGGGCGGGCTGTCAGAGCAGTACTTC	CASSLAAGGLSEQYF